This T cell receptor beta chain derives from a study of blood T cell repertoires in COVID-19. Trimming left V 7 bases short and J 0 bases short, with 12 bases between. Germline values: CDR1 SNHLY, CDR2 FYNNEI. The CDR3 extends over 15 amino acids. Study processing details: For nucleated cells, counts were estimated from reference gene primer amplification. Clones were sequenced by immunoSEQ multiplex PCR, and TCRdb holds only the in-frame ones, with some missing. V and J calls plus clone size are reproduced from that table; the DNA served to infer D and trimming. The sample has 180,000 or so clones; around four fifths are singletons.

The material sequenced was PBMCs or T cells enriched from blood (not recorded which). The origin of this receptor is an older woman who had recovered from COVID-19. This chain links TRBV2 with TRBJ1-4; a possible D gene is TRBD1 (5 bases). The CDR3 nucleotides read TGTGCCAGCATTGGACACCAGGCAACTAATGAAAAACTGTTTTTT. It translates to CASIGHQATNEKLFF. Variable domain in full (rest from reference TRBV2 and TRBJ1-4): EPEVTQTPSHQVTQMGQEVILRCVPISNHLYFYWYRQILGQKVEFLVSFYNNEISEKSEIFDDQFSVERPDGSNFTLKIRSTKLEDSAMYFCASIGHQATNEKLFFGSGTQLSVL.